This TCR beta chain was recorded in a study of blood T cell repertoires in COVID-19. TCRdb's table, derived via immunoSEQ multiplex PCR, lists solely in-frame clones and lacks some. The top ten hold just under 9% of the sample, which has about 270,000 clones, more than 75% seen once. This CDR3 has 14 residues. J lost 7 bases, V lost 8 bases, and 5 bases had no gene match. The germline gives CDR1 ENHRY, CDR2 SYGVKD. This clone was picked up a small number of times. Material: peripheral blood. The clonotype was recovered from a man aged 40-49 years with active or convalescent COVID-19. The chain is built from TRBV10-3 and TRBJ1-6; 10 nucleotides match TRBD1. The CDR3 is CAICGQGENSPLHF. The CDR3 nucleotides read TGTGCCATCTGTGGACAGGGGGAAAATTCACCCCTCCACTTT.